This T cell receptor (beta chain) came from a study of metastatic and nonmetastatic thyroid tumors. Every patient was untreated before thyroid surgery. TCRdb re-called clones via MiXCR from the PCR reads. Of tens of thousands of clones in the sample, roughly 36% are singletons; the top ten hold roughly 28%. Germline-derived CDR1 and CDR2 are GTSNPN and SVGIG (reference sequence). Deletions cut 2 bases from V and 4 bases from J, with 10 bases between. This CDR3 region has 13 residues. The rearrangement links TRBV30 to TRBJ2-3; no reliable D call. The source is a female donor with papillary thyroid cancer or a benign thyroid nodule (not recorded which). Some clones in this sample may be carry-over from other donors' samples. Specimen: tumor tissue. The DNA for the CDR3 is TGTGCCTGGAGTACCTTGAGCCCAGATACGCAGTATTTT. As protein: CAWSTLSPDTQYF.